This T cell receptor (beta chain) stems from a study of blood T cell repertoires in COVID-19. Study details: Researchers got acute and convalescent COVID-19 samples from the United States, Italy and Spain. PBMCs, B-cell-depleted T cells, or T cells were the source of the cDNA or gDNA that made up the material.

CDR1 SGDLS and CDR2 YYNGEE come from the germline V gene. V was clipped by 0 bases and J by 5 bases, with 10 bases between them. CDR3 length equals 14 residues. Authors' methods: From reference gene primer amplification, estimates of nucleated cell counts were derived. Assay used: immunoSEQ multiplex PCR; TCRdb lists only in-frame clones, some missing. Clonal size and the V and J genes are those of that table, whereas D and trimming came from the DNA. The sample shows approximately 70,000 clones, more than 65% of them seen only once. The sequencing sample was made of peripheral blood. The V call is TRBV9, the J call TRBJ2-3; D call uncertain. The sequence was collected from a woman in her sixties or seventies with acute or convalescent COVID-19. CDR3 DNA: TGTGCCAGCAGCGTAGCACCGCGCGGAGATACGCAGTATTTT. Its translation is CASSVAPRGDTQYF.